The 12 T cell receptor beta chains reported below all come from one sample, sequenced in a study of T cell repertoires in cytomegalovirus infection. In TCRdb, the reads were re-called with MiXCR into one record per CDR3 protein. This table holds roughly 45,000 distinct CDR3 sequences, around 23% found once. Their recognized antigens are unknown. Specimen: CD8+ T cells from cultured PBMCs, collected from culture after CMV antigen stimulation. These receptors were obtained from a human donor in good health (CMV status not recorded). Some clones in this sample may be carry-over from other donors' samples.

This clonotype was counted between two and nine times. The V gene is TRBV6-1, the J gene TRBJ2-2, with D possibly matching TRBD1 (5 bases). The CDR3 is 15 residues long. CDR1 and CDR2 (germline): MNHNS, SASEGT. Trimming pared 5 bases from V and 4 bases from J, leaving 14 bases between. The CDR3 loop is CASSSRQFTTGELFF. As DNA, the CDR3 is TGTGCCAGCAGTTCACGACAGTTCACCACCGGGGAGCTGTTTTTT.

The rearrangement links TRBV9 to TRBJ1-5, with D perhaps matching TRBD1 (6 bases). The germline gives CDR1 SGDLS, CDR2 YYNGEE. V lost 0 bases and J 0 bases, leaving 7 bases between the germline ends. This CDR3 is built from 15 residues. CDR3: CASSVAGDSNQPQHF. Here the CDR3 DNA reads TGTGCCAGCAGCGTAGCAGGGGATAGCAATCAGCCCCAGCATTTT.

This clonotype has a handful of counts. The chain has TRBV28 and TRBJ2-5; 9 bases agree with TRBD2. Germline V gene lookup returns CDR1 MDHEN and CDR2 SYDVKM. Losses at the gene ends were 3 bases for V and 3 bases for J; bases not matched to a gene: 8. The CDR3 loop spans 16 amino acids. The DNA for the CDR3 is TGTGCCAGCAGTTTCCAATCGGCTAGCGGGAAAGAGACCCAGTACTTC. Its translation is CASSFQSASGKETQYF.

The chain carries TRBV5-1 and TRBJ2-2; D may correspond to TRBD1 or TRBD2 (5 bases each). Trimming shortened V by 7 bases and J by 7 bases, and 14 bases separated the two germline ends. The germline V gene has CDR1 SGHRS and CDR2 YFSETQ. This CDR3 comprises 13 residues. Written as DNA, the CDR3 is TGCGCCAGCGGCTGGGGGAAGCGCGGGGAGCTGTTTTTT. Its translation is CASGWGKRGELFF.

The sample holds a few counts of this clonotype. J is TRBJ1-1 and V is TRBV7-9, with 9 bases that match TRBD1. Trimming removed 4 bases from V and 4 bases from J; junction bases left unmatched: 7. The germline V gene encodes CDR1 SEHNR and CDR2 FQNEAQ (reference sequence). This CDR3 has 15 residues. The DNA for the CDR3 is TGTGCCAGCAGCTCAGACCGGGACAGGGTCACTGAAGCTTTCTTT. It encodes CASSSDRDRVTEAFF. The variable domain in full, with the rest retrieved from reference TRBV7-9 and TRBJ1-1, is DTGVSQNPRHKITKRGQNVTFRCDPISEHNRLYWYRQTLGQGPEFLTYFQNEAQLEKSRLLSDRFSAERPKGSFSTLEIQRTEQGDSAMYLCASSSDRDRVTEAFFGQGTRLTVV.

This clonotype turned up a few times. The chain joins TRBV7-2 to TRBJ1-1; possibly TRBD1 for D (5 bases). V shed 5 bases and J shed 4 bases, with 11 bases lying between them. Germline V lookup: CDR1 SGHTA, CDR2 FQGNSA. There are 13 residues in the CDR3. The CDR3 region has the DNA TGTGCCAGCAGCAACACAGGTTTCACTGAAGCTTTCTTT. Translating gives CASSNTGFTEAFF.

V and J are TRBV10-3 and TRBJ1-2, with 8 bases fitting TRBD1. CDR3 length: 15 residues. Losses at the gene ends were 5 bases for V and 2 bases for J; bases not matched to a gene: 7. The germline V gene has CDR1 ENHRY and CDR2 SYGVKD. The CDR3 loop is CAISRGQELNYGYTF. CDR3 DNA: TGTGCCATCAGTAGGGGACAGGAGTTAAACTATGGCTACACCTTC.

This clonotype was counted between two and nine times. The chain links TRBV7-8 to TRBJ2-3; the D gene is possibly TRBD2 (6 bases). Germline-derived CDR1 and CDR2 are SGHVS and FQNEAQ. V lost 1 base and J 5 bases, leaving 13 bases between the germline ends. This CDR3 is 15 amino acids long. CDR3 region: CASSLVGGDQDTQYF. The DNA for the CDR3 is TGTGCCAGCAGCTTAGTAGGAGGGGACCAAGATACGCAGTATTTT.

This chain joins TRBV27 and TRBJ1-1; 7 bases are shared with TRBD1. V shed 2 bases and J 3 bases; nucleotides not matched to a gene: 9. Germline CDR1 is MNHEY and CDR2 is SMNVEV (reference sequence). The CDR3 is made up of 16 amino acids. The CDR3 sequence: CASSLLTGEGYTEAFF. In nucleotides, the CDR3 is TGTGCCAGCAGTTTACTAACAGGGGAGGGGTACACTGAAGCTTTCTTT.

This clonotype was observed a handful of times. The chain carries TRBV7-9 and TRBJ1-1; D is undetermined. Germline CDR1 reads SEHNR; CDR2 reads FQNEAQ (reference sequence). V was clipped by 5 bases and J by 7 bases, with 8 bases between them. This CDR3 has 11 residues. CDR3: CASSRSGEAFF. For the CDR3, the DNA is TGTGCCAGCAGCAGGTCAGGTGAAGCTTTCTTT.

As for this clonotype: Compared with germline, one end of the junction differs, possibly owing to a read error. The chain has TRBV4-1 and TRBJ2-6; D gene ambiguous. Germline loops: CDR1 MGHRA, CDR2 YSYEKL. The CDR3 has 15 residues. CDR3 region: CASSQDNSGANVLTF. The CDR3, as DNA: TGTGCCAGCAGCCAAGACAACTCTGGGGCCAACGTCCTGACTTTC.

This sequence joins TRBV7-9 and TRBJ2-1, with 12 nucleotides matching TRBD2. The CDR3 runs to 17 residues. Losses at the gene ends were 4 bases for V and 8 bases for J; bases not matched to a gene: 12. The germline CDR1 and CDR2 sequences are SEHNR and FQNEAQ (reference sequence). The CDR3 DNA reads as TGTGCCAGCAGCTCTCACCCTTCTAGCGGGAGGGCCCATGAGCAGTTCTTC. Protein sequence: CASSSHPSSGRAHEQFF.